These 8 T cell receptor beta chains share one sample of origin, sequenced in a study of T cell repertoires in cytomegalovirus infection. These receptors have no known antigen. MiXCR, run by TCRdb on the reads, gives a single entry per CDR3 protein. The table has about 310,000 distinct CDR3 sequences, about 25% seen once; the top ten hold roughly 14%. Sequencing was performed on cultured PBMCs, taken from culture after CMV antigen stimulation. These receptors all come from a human donor in good health (CMV status not recorded). Some clones in this sample may be carry-over from other donors' samples.

This clonotype was detected only a few times. The chain joins TRBV7-2 to TRBJ1-3, with 10 nucleotides matching TRBD1. In germline, CDR1 is SGHTA, CDR2 FQGNSA. The CDR3 loop spans 16 amino acids. The J segment lost 2 bases and the V segment lost 5 bases, leaving 6 bases of the junction unmatched. The CDR3 coding sequence is TGTGCCAGCAGCCTACTCGGGACAGGGGCTGGAAACACCATATATTTT. This gives the protein CASSLLGTGAGNTIYF.

The V and J genes are TRBV27 and TRBJ2-7; D not certain. The length of the CDR3 is 14 residues. Germline CDR1 reads MNHEY; CDR2 reads SMNVEV (reference sequence). The ends were cut back, 4 bases at V and 2 bases at J, with 12 bases in the middle. CDR3 residues: CASSSAFNPYEQYV. The CDR3 DNA sequence: TGTGCCAGCAGTTCCGCCTTTAATCCCTACGAGCAGTACGTC.

This clonotype was found a few times. The chain carries TRBV12-5 and TRBJ1-2; D gene unclear. Germline V gene sequence: CDR1 LGHNT, CDR2 FRNRAP. Trimming shortened V by 3 bases and J by 6 bases, and 14 bases separated the two germline ends. This CDR3 contains 14 residues. For the CDR3, the DNA is TGTGCTAGTGGTTTTTTTCCCCCCGTTGATGGCTACACCTTC. Amino acid sequence: CASGFFPPVDGYTF.

The chain recombines TRBV6-5 with TRBJ2-5; 12 bases are shared with TRBD2. The V gene end was trimmed by 2 bases and the J gene end by 5 bases; junction bases not matched to a gene: 3. Germline lookup yields CDR1 MNHEY and CDR2 SVGAGI. This CDR3 is built from 15 residues. CDR3 nucleotide sequence: TGTGCCAGCAGTTACGGGCTAGCGGGAGGGGAGACCCAGTACTTC. The encoded protein is CASSYGLAGGETQYF.

This clonotype has at least ten counts. CDR3 region: CASSFGTYAGYTF. The CDR3, as DNA: TGTGCCAGCAGCTTCGGGACCTACGCTGGCTACACCTTC. The chain joins TRBV5-8 to TRBJ1-2; TRBD1 is a possible D gene (5 bases). V lost 2 bases, J lost 7 bases, and 12 bases lay in between. Germline V lookup: CDR1 SGHTS, CDR2 YDEGEE. The CDR3 is 13 residues long.

The chain joins TRBV20-1 to TRBJ1-1; D gene uncertain. The V gene's germline CDR1 is DFQATT and CDR2 SNEGSKA (reference sequence). The V end lost 6 bases, the J end lost 4 bases, and 12 bases lay between the germline ends. This CDR3 has 12 residues. The CDR3 sequence is CSAIDKATEAFF. The CDR3 coding sequence is TGCAGTGCCATTGACAAAGCCACTGAAGCTTTCTTT.

In this sample, this clonotype turned up a few times. The rearrangement uses TRBV7-3 and TRBJ2-3, with 8 bases aligning to TRBD2. This CDR3 region has 17 residues. Germline values: CDR1 SGHTA, CDR2 FQGTGA. With V trimmed by 2 bases and J by 2 bases, 9 bases remained unmatched. Here the CDR3 DNA reads TGTGCCAGCAGCTTACCCCTAGCGGGTATATCCACAGATACGCAGTATTTT. Translated, it gives CASSLPLAGISTDTQYF.

This clonotype was detected a few times. The CDR3 here is CSANMPVGVAKNIQYF. DNA of the CDR3: TGCAGTGCCAACATGCCCGTCGGGGTGGCCAAAAACATTCAGTACTTC. The genes are TRBV20-1 and TRBJ2-4; TRBD2 might be the D (5 bases). V lost 6 bases to trimming and J lost 1 base, with 19 bases between them. CDR3 length: 16 amino acids. The germline V gene has CDR1 DFQATT and CDR2 SNEGSKA (reference sequence).